The clone carrying this T cell receptor (beta chain) was picked up one time. The data belong to a study of blood T cell repertoires in COVID-19. Study details: The study drew acute and convalescent COVID-19 samples from the United States, Italy and Spain. The analysed material was cDNA or gDNA that came from T cells, B-cell-depleted T cells, or PBMCs.

This CDR3 is built from 12 residues. Trimming took off 3 bases at V and 5 bases at J, with 10 bases between the two ends. Germline V CDR1 and CDR2: GTSNPN, SVGIG (reference sequence). In the original processing: The assay estimated nucleated cells by amplifying reference gene primers. The assay was immunoSEQ multiplex PCR, and TCRdb's table has in-frame clones only and misses some. The DNA gave D and trimming, while V, J and clone size come from that table. The table lists fewer than 90,000 clones, roughly 87% of them singletons. J is TRBJ1-1 and V is TRBV30, with D hard to call. The sequence derives from a male donor with acute or convalescent COVID-19. Sequenced input: peripheral blood. The CDR3 bases are TGTGCCTGGAGCGTCCTTGAGACTGAAGCTTTCTTT. Protein sequence: CAWSVLETEAFF.